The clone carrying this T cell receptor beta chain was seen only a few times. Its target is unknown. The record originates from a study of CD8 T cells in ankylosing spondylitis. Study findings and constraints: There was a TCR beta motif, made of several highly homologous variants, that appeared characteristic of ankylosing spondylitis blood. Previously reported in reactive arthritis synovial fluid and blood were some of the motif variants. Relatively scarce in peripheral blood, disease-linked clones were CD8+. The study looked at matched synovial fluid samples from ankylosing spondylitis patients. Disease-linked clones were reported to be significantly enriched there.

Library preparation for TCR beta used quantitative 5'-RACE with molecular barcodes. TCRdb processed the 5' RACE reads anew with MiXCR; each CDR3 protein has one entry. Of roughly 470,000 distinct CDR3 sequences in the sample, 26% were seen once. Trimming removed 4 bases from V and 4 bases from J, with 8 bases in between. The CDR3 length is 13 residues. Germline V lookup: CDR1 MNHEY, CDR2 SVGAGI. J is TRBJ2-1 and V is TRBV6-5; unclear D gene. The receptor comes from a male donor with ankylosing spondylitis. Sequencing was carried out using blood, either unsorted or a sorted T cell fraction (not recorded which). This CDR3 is CASSSTLYNEQFF. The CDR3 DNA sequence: TGTGCCAGCAGTTCGACACTATACAATGAGCAGTTCTTC.